The source of this TCR beta chain is a study of T cells in Graves' hyperthyroidism and ophthalmopathy. The blood was taken when hyperthyroidism was first diagnosed, before any ophthalmopathy symptoms showed up. This clonotype was recorded many times. Using RNA transcripts as the source, TCR beta CDR3 regions were amplified. In the first-round RT-PCR of the TCR CDR3, the HTBI primer set was used. TCRdb itself ran the multiplex PCR reads through MiXCR, one entry per CDR3 protein. The data show some 250,000 distinct CDR3 sequences, 13% to 15% seen once. Sequenced sample: blood. The clonotype comes from a woman in her forties or fifties with Graves' hyperthyroidism that later progressed to Graves' ophthalmopathy.

The CDR3 reads CASSLATSGGDTQYF. The DNA for the CDR3 is TGTGCCAGCAGCCTCGCCACTAGCGGGGGAGATACGCAGTATTTT. V usage is TRBV7-2 and J usage is TRBJ2-3, with 11 nucleotides matching TRBD2. Germline CDR1 reads SGHTA; CDR2 reads FQGNSA. With V trimmed by 5 bases and J by 5 bases, 6 bases remained unmatched. This CDR3 spans 15 amino acids.